This TCR beta chain is drawn from a study of CD8 T cells in Susac syndrome. About 0.5 to 1 ug RNA was reverse transcribed with random hexamers. Across 54 Vbeta and 13 Jbeta, TCR beta CDR3 was amplified with immunoSEQ multiplex PCR. TCRdb processed the immunoSEQ multiplex PCR reads anew with MiXCR; each CDR3 protein has one entry. Of 90,000 to 110,000 distinct CDR3 sequences in the sample, 96% were seen once. The T cells that were sequenced for TCR beta were CD8+ and CD4+ cells from blood. Both CD4+ and CD8+ T cells were negatively isolated, and TEMRA cells underwent FACS enrichment. Germline values: CDR1 LGHDT, CDR2 YNNKEL (reference sequence). The CDR3 runs to 15 residues. Trimming removed 4 bases at V and 0 bases at J, with 13 bases between.

Sequencing used CD4+ T cells from PBMCs. The J gene is TRBJ2-7, the V gene TRBV3-1; the D gene is possibly TRBD2 (6 bases). The clonotype originates from a human donor in good health. The CDR3 loop reads CASSLSRDFSYEQYF. CDR3 DNA sequence: TGTGCCAGCAGCCTCTCCCGGGACTTCTCCTACGAGCAGTACTTC.